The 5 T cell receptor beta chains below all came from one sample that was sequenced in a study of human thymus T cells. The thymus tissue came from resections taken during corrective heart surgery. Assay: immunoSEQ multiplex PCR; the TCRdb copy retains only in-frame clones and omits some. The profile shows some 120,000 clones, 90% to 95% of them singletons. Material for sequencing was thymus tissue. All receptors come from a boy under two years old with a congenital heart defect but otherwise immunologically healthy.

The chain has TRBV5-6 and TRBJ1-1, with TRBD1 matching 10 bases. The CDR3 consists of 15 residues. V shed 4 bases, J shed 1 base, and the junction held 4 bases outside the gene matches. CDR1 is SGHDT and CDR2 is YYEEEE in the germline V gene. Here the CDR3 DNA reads TGTGCCAGCAGCCCATGGGACAGGGGGAACACTGAAGCTTTCTTT. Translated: CASSPWDRGNTEAFF.

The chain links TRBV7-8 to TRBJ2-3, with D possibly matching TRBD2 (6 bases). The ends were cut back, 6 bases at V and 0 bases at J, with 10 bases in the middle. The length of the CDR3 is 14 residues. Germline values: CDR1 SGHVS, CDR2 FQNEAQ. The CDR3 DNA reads TGTGCCAGCAGTGGAGGGTGGAGCACAGATACGCAGTATTTT. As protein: CASSGGWSTDTQYF.

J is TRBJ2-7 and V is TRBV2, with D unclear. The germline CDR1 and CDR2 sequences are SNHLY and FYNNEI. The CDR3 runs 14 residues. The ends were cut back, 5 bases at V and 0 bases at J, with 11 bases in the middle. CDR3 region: CASSPSGLSYEQYF. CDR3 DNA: TGTGCCAGCAGTCCCTCGGGCCTCTCCTACGAGCAGTACTTC.

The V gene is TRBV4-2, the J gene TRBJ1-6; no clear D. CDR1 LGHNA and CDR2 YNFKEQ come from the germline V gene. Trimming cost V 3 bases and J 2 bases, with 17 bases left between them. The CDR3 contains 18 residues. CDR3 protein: CASSQAYSTRTYNSPLHF. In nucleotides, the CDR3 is TGTGCCAGCAGCCAGGCCTACAGCACCAGAACCTATAATTCACCCCTCCACTTT.

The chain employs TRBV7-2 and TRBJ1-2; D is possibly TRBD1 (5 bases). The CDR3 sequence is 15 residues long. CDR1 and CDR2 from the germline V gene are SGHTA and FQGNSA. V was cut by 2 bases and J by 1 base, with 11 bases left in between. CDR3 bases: TGTGCCAGCAGCTTAAGGGACTTCTTTAACTATGGCTACACCTTC. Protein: CASSLRDFFNYGYTF. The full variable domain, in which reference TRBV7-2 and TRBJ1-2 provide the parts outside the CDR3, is GAGVSQSPSNKVTEKGKDVELRCDPISGHTALYWYRQSLGQGLEFLIYFQGNSAPDKSGLPSDRFSAERTGGSVSTLTIQRTQQEDSAVYLCASSLRDFFNYGYTFGSGTRLTVV.